These 17 T cell receptor beta chains share one sample of origin, sequenced in a study of shared clonotypes between healthy human individuals. CD8 cells regarded as naive lacked CD45RO, were positively chosen for CCR7, and omitted terminally differentiated effector memory CD45RA+ cells. Profiling relied on immunoSEQ multiplex PCR, and the TCRdb table lists in-frame clones only, not all of them. The sample has roughly 2.1 million clones, roughly 91% seen once. Material: naive CD8+ T cells from PBMCs. These receptor sequences come from a man aged 18 to 29 in good health. Some clones in this sample may be carry-over from other donors' samples.

The rearrangement uses TRBV28 and TRBJ2-1; 8 nucleotides align to TRBD2. The V and J ends lost 2 bases and 4 bases, in that order; junction bases with no gene match: 13. The CDR3 loop spans 18 amino acids. Germline CDR1 is MDHEN and CDR2 is SYDVKM. The chain's CDR3 is CASSLVPAGRGGYNEQFF. The CDR3 DNA sequence: TGTGCCAGCAGTTTAGTCCCGGCCGGGAGGGGGGGTTACAATGAGCAGTTCTTC.

V gene TRBV7-2 combines with J gene TRBJ1-3; 7 nucleotides line up with TRBD1. CDR3 size: 13 residues. Germline loops: CDR1 SGHTA, CDR2 FQGNSA. V shed 6 bases and J 5 bases; nucleotides not matched to a gene: 4. The CDR3 spells CASSRGGRNTIYF. CDR3 in DNA: TGTGCCAGCAGTCGAGGGGGCAGAAACACCATATATTTT.

This chain uses TRBV5-1 with TRBJ2-7; no definite D call. Trimming shortened V by 0 bases and J by 4 bases, and 8 bases separated the two germline ends. CDR3 length: 13 residues. In germline, CDR1 is SGHRS, CDR2 YFSETQ. Written as DNA, the CDR3 is TGCGCCAGCAGCTTGGGGGCGGAATACGAGCAGTACTTC. Translated, it gives CASSLGAEYEQYF.

The DNA for the CDR3 is TGTGCCAGCAGTTTAGTCCCTACAGCCCCGATGAACACTGAAGCTTTCTTT. It specifies CASSLVPTAPMNTEAFF. The J gene is TRBJ1-1, the V gene TRBV27; D remains ambiguous. The CDR3 runs to 17 residues. Germline lookup yields CDR1 MNHEY and CDR2 SMNVEV (reference sequence). V lost 2 bases and J lost 0, with 16 bases in between.

This chain links TRBV29-1 with TRBJ2-1; D tentatively fits TRBD1 or TRBD2 (6 bases each). V was cut by 3 bases and J by 4 bases, with 16 bases left in between. There are 15 residues in the CDR3. CDR1 SQVTM and CDR2 ANQGSEA come from the germline V gene. CDR3 coding DNA: TGCAGCGTTGATGGAGGGGGACGACAGTACAATGAGCAGTTCTTC. Its translation is CSVDGGGRQYNEQFF.

V and J are TRBV5-6 and TRBJ2-7, with no clear D. The germline V gene has CDR1 SGHDT and CDR2 YYEEEE. Trimming cost V 3 bases and J 7 bases, with 11 bases left between them. The CDR3 has 12 amino acids. The CDR3: CASSSEPREQYF. CDR3 coding DNA: TGTGCCAGCAGCTCCGAGCCCCGAGAGCAGTACTTC.

This clone was counted once. The gene calls are TRBV6-1 and TRBJ2-1; TRBD2 matches 10 bases. In germline, CDR1 is MNHNS, CDR2 SASEGT. The CDR3 runs 16 residues. The junction had 7 bases not matched to a gene; V was cut back by 4 bases and J by 4 bases. CDR3 protein: CASSVTGTSAYNEQFF. Written as DNA, the CDR3 is TGTGCCAGCAGTGTCACCGGGACTAGCGCTTACAATGAGCAGTTCTTC.

The V and J genes are TRBV5-6 and TRBJ2-5, with D perhaps TRBD1 (6 bases). The J call may be incorrect, as the DNA end agrees better with TRBJ2-7. The CDR3 is 12 residues long. Germline V gene data show CDR1 as SGHDT and CDR2 as YYEEEE. The CDR3 DNA is TGTGCCAGCAGCTGGGACAACTACGAGCAGTACTTC. Translating gives CASSWDNYEQYF.

The chain is built from TRBV14 and TRBJ2-7; D is possibly TRBD2 (6 bases). The CDR3 has 16 residues. V shed 1 base and J shed 2 bases, with 15 bases lying between them. Germline-derived CDR1 and CDR2 are SGHDN and FVKESK. CDR3 amino acids: CASSQVTGTSPYEQYF. The DNA for the CDR3 is TGTGCCAGCAGCCAAGTCACCGGGACTTCACCCTACGAGCAGTACTTC.

The V call is TRBV4-2, the J call TRBJ2-7; tentative D call: TRBD2 (5 bases). V was clipped by 1 base and J by 4 bases, with 11 bases between them. This CDR3 is 14 amino acids long. CDR1 is LGHNA and CDR2 is YNFKEQ in the germline V gene. The CDR3 DNA reads as TGTGCCAGCAGCCAAGGACGGGGTCAGTACGAGCAGTACTTC. Its translation: CASSQGRGQYEQYF.

This clone was counted a single time. The chain recombines TRBV7-3 with TRBJ2-1, with 8 nucleotides matching TRBD2. J lost 10 bases, V lost 5 bases, and 4 bases had no gene match. This CDR3 contains 12 residues. Germline lookup yields CDR1 SGHTA and CDR2 FQGTGA. The DNA of the CDR3 is TGTGCCAGCAGCAGCCGGGAGGGGGAGCAGTTCTTC. Its protein product is CASSSREGEQFF.

The chain has TRBV29-1 and TRBJ1-2; D remains ambiguous. The length of the CDR3 is 13 residues. The V end lost 4 bases, the J end lost 5 bases, and 14 bases lay between the germline ends. Germline lookup yields CDR1 SQVTM and CDR2 ANQGSEA. CDR3 sequence: CSVVGGSTYGYTF. In DNA, the CDR3 is TGCAGCGTTGTAGGCGGGAGCACTTATGGCTACACCTTC.

CDR3 DNA sequence: TGTGCCAGCAGTTCGACAGGGGTGGGGGAGCTGTTTTTT. It codes for CASSSTGVGELFF. This chain joins TRBV27 and TRBJ2-2, with 8 bases aligning to TRBD1. V lost 4 bases and J lost 8; bases outside the gene matches: 3. The CDR3 totals 13 residues. From germline, CDR1 is MNHEY and CDR2 SMNVEV (reference sequence).

V is TRBV21-1 and J is TRBJ2-7; the table gives TRBD1 as D, unverified against the DNA. TRBV21-1 is tagged as a pseudogene. The CDR3 has 12 residues. The CDR3 DNA reads TGTGCCAGCAGCAATACAGGATACGAGCAGTACTTC. Its translation is CASSNTGYEQYF.

V gene TRBV9 combines with J gene TRBJ2-7; 10 bases are a match to TRBD2. Germline CDR1 is SGDLS and CDR2 is YYNGEE. This CDR3 spans 17 amino acids. V gave up 3 bases and J gave up 0 bases; unmatched junction bases: 9. The CDR3 nucleotides read TGTGCCAGCAGCGAAGGGACTAGCGCAAAAAACTCCTACGAGCAGTACTTC. It encodes CASSEGTSAKNSYEQYF.

This chain connects TRBV9 to TRBJ2-7, with 7 positions matching TRBD2. The CDR3 spans 17 residues. Trimming at V came to 0 bases and at J to 0 bases, leaving 9 bases not matched to a gene. The germline V gene encodes CDR1 SGDLS and CDR2 YYNGEE. CDR3: CASSVGGGRLASYEQYF. The DNA of the CDR3 is TGTGCCAGCAGCGTAGGGGGCGGGCGACTAGCCTCCTACGAGCAGTACTTC.

J is TRBJ1-1 and V is TRBV27, with D unresolved. The CDR3 runs to 14 residues. CDR1 is MNHEY, CDR2 SMNVEV, per germline (reference sequence). The V and J ends lost 3 bases and 3 bases respectively, with 11 bases between them. Here the CDR3 DNA reads TGTGCCAGCAGTTTTTACGGGGTTGACACTGAAGCTTTCTTT. Translation gives CASSFYGVDTEAFF.